Reported below is one TCR beta chain. From germline, CDR1 is SGHVS and CDR2 FQNEAQ. This CDR3 spans 15 amino acids. The ends were cut back, 1 base at V and 2 bases at J, with 12 bases in the middle. The sample comes from a study of control samples from healthy donors and cancer patients. The data were produced by immunoSEQ multiplex PCR, yet TCRdb's version contains in-frame clones alone and is incomplete. The sample holds almost 95,000 clones, 90% seen once. The chain carries TRBV7-8 and TRBJ2-7; no firm D call. This receptor was obtained from a woman under 30 in good health. Input material: blood. CDR3 amino acids: CASSLDSGRTYEQYF. The CDR3 bases are TGTGCCAGCAGCTTAGACTCCGGGCGCACCTACGAGCAGTACTTC.